This T cell receptor (beta chain) was retrieved from a study of shared clonotypes between healthy human individuals. Study context: Plates per donor: three CD4 naive, three CD4 memory, two CD8 naive, one CD8 memory.

Nashville, Tennessee was home to all donors, each a Caucasian adult. Germline CDR1 SGHRS, CDR2 YFSETQ. This CDR3 comprises 15 residues. V lost 4 bases and J lost 3, with 17 bases in between. Genomic DNA per cell subset filled all wells of several immunoSEQ plates. The method was immunoSEQ multiplex PCR; TCRdb's version includes in-frame clones alone and lacks a portion of them. The data contain fewer than 3 million clones, around 90% of them seen just once; the ten biggest clones take up 0.37%. The rearrangement links TRBV5-1 to TRBJ2-7; D tentatively fits TRBD1 or TRBD2 (5 bases each). The origin of this receptor is a man aged 18-30 years in good health. Some clones in this sample may be carry-over from other donors' samples. The specimen was naive CD4+ T cells from PBMCs. Subset described: CD45RA+ positively selected. The CDR3 loop reads CASSPDGTPGYEQYF. CDR3 sequence (DNA): TGCGCCAGCAGCCCTGATGGGACCCCGGGCTACGAGCAGTACTTC.